These 14 T cell receptor beta chains share one sample of origin, sequenced in a study of T-cell reconstitution after alpha-beta-depleted transplantation in children. The authors prepared the TCRbeta library with unique molecular identifiers. TCRdb redid the calling of the PCR reads with MiXCR, one entry per CDR3 protein. The table includes about 22,000 distinct CDR3 sequences, roughly a tenth detected once. Sequencing was performed on PBMCs from the stem cell graft donor, taken from the stem cell graft. The receptors were sampled from a human donor who donated a stem cell graft to a child with chronic granulomatous disease.

This clonotype was observed at least ten times. The V call is TRBV29-1, the J call TRBJ2-2; D unresolved. With 5 bases removed from V and 6 bases from J, the gap between germline ends came to 10 bases. Germline lookup yields CDR1 SQVTM and CDR2 ANQGSEA. CDR3 length equals 12 residues. CDR3: CSVQVRAGELFF. The DNA for the CDR3 is TGCAGCGTTCAAGTCCGGGCCGGGGAGCTGTTTTTT.

Many counts were recorded for this clonotype. The chain employs TRBV12-3 or TRBV12-4 and TRBJ1-6, with D maybe TRBD1 (5 bases). The CDR3 extends over 13 amino acids. The V end was cut by 3 bases, the J end by 12 bases, with 12 bases between. CDR3 in DNA: TGTGCCAGCAGTTTTTTTTTGGGGCAACCCCTCCACTTT. The encoded protein is CASSFFLGQPLHF.

There are many counts of this clonotype. The V gene is TRBV4-3, the J gene TRBJ2-2, with 7 nucleotides matching TRBD2. Germline CDR1 and CDR2: LGHNA and YSLEER. The V segment lost 0 bases and the J segment 6 bases; nucleotides outside the gene matches: 7. The CDR3 length is 16 residues. Written as DNA, the CDR3 is TGCGCCAGCAGCCAAGAGGCGGGACTAAGCCCCGGGGAGCTGTTTTTT. Encoded protein: CASSQEAGLSPGELFF.

The chain carries TRBV7-9 and TRBJ2-3; D is perhaps TRBD1 (7 bases). CDR1 and CDR2 from the germline V gene are SEHNR and FQNEAQ (reference sequence). Trimming shortened V by 0 bases and J by 4 bases, and 11 bases separated the two germline ends. CDR3 length: 15 residues. The CDR3 nucleotides read TGTGCCAGCAGCTTAGCTCAGGGGGGCCCAGATACGCAGTATTTT. This translates into CASSLAQGGPDTQYF.

This clonotype was seen just once. This chain connects TRBV18 to TRBJ2-1; weak D call: TRBD2 (6 bases). Trimming left V 4 bases short and J 9 bases short, with 16 bases between. CDR1 and CDR2 (germline): KGHSH, LQKENI. This CDR3 region has 14 residues. Here the CDR3 reads CASSQGGGQGEQFF. The CDR3, as DNA: TGTGCCAGCTCACAGGGAGGTGGACAAGGTGAGCAGTTCTTC.

This clonotype has a count of ten or more. This sequence joins TRBV9 and TRBJ2-1; 10 nucleotides align to TRBD2. The germline V gene has CDR1 SGDLS and CDR2 YYNGEE. The CDR3 is made up of 14 amino acids. J gave up 8 bases and V 0 bases, and 2 bases lay outside the gene matches. The CDR3 region is CASSVDGTSDEQFF. The CDR3 DNA is TGTGCCAGCAGCGTAGATGGGACTAGCGATGAGCAGTTCTTC. Combining the CDR3 with reference TRBV9 and TRBJ2-1 gives the whole variable domain DSGVTQTPKHLITATGQRVTLRCSPRSGDLSVYWYQQSLDQGLQFLIQYYNGEERAKGNILERFSAQQFPDLHSELNLSSLELGDSALYFCASSVDGTSDEQFFGPGTRLTVL.

This clonotype was seen many times. The chain combines TRBV21-1 with TRBJ2-7; TRBD2, the table's D call, lacks a check against the DNA. TRBV21-1 is annotated as a pseudogene. This CDR3 has 15 residues. The CDR3 reads CASSNTGTLKYEQYF. The CDR3 bases are TGTGCCAGCAGCAACACCGGGACTTTGAAGTACGAGCAGTACTTC.

This clonotype showed up many times. The chain combines TRBV7-8 with TRBJ2-7, with 9 bases aligning to TRBD1. With V trimmed by 4 bases and J by 5 bases, 6 bases remained unmatched. From germline, CDR1 is SGHVS and CDR2 FQNEAQ. The CDR3 is 14 residues long. The CDR3 is CASSYPQGAHEQYF. As DNA, the CDR3 is TGTGCCAGCAGCTATCCACAGGGGGCCCACGAGCAGTACTTC. The variable domain in full, completed from reference TRBV7-8 and TRBJ2-7, reads GAGVSQSPRYKVAKRGQDVALRCDPISGHVSLFWYQQALGQGPEFLTYFQNEAQLDKSGLPSDRFFAERPEGSVSTLKIQRTQQEDSAVYLCASSYPQGAHEQYFGPGTRLTVT.

In its sample, this clonotype was seen many times. J is TRBJ1-1 and V is TRBV7-2, with D possibly matching TRBD1 (5 bases). V lost 4 bases and J 1 base, leaving 10 bases between the germline ends. The germline CDR1 and CDR2 sequences are SGHTA and FQGNSA. The CDR3 consists of 14 residues. DNA of the CDR3: TGTGCCAGCAGCTGGGACGTAAGGAACACTGAAGCTTTCTTT. It translates to CASSWDVRNTEAFF.

Points on this clonotype: The CDR3 end shows no conserved phenylalanine or tryptophan, and so a read error is likely. CDR3 nucleotides: TGTGCCAGCAGTCGGGGAGGCAATCAGCCCCAGCATTTG. Translation gives CASSRGGNQPQHL. The chain combines TRBV27 with TRBJ1-5, with D uncertain. V lost 5 bases to trimming and J lost 2 bases, with 7 bases between them. Per the germline V gene, CDR1 is MNHEY and CDR2 is SMNVEV (reference sequence). The CDR3 is 13 residues long.

This clonotype has ten or more counts. J is TRBJ2-2 and V is TRBV11-2, with D possibly matching TRBD1 (5 bases). The CDR3 has 12 amino acids. V lost 6 bases and J 4 bases, leaving 6 bases between the germline ends. Germline V gene sequence: CDR1 SGHAT, CDR2 FQNNGV. CDR3 DNA sequence: TGTGCCAGCAGTAGGGGCACCGGGGAGCTGTTTTTT. Amino acids: CASSRGTGELFF.

The chain employs TRBV15 and TRBJ2-1, with unresolved D. Deletions cut 0 bases from V and 4 bases from J, with 10 bases between. CDR3 length equals 15 residues. Germline lookup yields CDR1 LNHNV and CDR2 YYDKDF (reference sequence). DNA of the CDR3: TGTGCCACCAGCAGAGATCTTACTCAATACAATGAGCAGTTCTTC. This encodes CATSRDLTQYNEQFF.

This clonotype was seen at least ten times. The chain has TRBV3-1 and TRBJ2-7; TRBD2 might be the D (5 bases). CDR3 length equals 13 residues. Trimming left V 4 bases short and J 3 bases short, with 10 bases between. Germline assignment: CDR1 LGHDT and CDR2 YNNKEL (reference sequence). CDR3 protein: CASSLRGFYEQYF. The CDR3 DNA sequence: TGTGCCAGCAGCCTGCGCGGGTTCTACGAGCAGTACTTC.

The table lists this clonotype with many counts. The chain joins TRBV20-1 to TRBJ2-1, with D hard to call. The CDR3 loop spans 11 amino acids. V lost 0 bases and J 6 bases, leaving 3 bases between the germline ends. Germline values: CDR1 DFQATT, CDR2 SNEGSKA (reference sequence). This chain's CDR3 is CSAREGNEQFF. Here the CDR3 DNA reads TGCAGTGCTAGAGAGGGCAATGAGCAGTTCTTC.